Below are 19 T cell receptor beta chains sequenced from a single sample in a study of CD8 T cells in Susac syndrome. With random hexamers, reverse transcription was performed on roughly 0.5 to 1 ug of RNA. MiXCR, applied by TCRdb to the immunoSEQ multiplex PCR reads, yields one record per CDR3 protein. The data show hundreds of thousands of distinct CDR3 sequences, around 83% seen once. Sequencing used CD8+ T cells from PBMCs. The receptor source for this set is a human donor with multiple sclerosis.

This clonotype occurred a few times. V usage is TRBV29-1 and J usage is TRBJ2-7; D ambiguous. The CDR3 is made up of 13 amino acids. Germline CDR1 and CDR2: SQVTM and ANQGSEA. Trimming took 4 bases from V and 0 from J, leaving 10 bases between them. The CDR3 nucleotides read TGCAGCGTTGTCCCCGGAAGCTCCTACGAGCAGTACTTC. The encoded protein is CSVVPGSSYEQYF.

Only a few counts were recorded for this clonotype. V is TRBV6-1 and J is TRBJ2-7; TRBD2 aligns across 10 bases. There are 17 residues in the CDR3. Germline V gene lookup returns CDR1 MNHNS and CDR2 SASEGT. Trimming took 10 bases from V and 2 from J; bases not matched to a gene: 17. CDR3 sequence reads: CATLPRWTSGGTYEQYF. The CDR3 DNA follows: TGTGCCACCTTACCACGATGGACTAGCGGAGGAACCTACGAGCAGTACTTC.

In its sample, this clonotype was seen once. V and J are TRBV5-1 and TRBJ2-7; maybe TRBD2 (6 bases). Between the trimmed V and J ends, which lost 4 bases and 0 bases, there was a span of 14 bases. Germline V lookup: CDR1 SGHRS, CDR2 YFSETQ. There are 15 residues in the CDR3. The CDR3 here is CASSRPGESSYEQYF. The CDR3 DNA reads as TGCGCCAGCAGCCGTCCGGGAGAGAGCTCCTACGAGCAGTACTTC.

The chain uses TRBV4-1 and TRBJ2-1; maybe TRBD1 (6 bases). Germline lookup yields CDR1 MGHRA and CDR2 YSYEKL. The CDR3 covers 13 residues. Trimming removed 7 bases from V and 2 bases from J, with 9 bases in between. Written as DNA, the CDR3 is TGCGCCAGCAAAGACAGGACCTACAATGAGCAGTTCTTC. It codes for CASKDRTYNEQFF.

The chain is built from TRBV5-5 and TRBJ2-3, with 7 bases identical to TRBD1. Germline-derived CDR1 and CDR2 are SGHKS and YYEKEE (reference sequence). The CDR3 spans 15 residues. Unmatched junction bases numbered 9, after V lost 4 bases and J lost 4 bases. The CDR3 bases are TGTGCCAGCAGCGGCGCAGGGGGAGAAGCAGATACGCAGTATTTT. Protein sequence: CASSGAGGEADTQYF.

J is TRBJ2-1 and V is TRBV7-9; 8 bases are a match to TRBD1. Germline-derived CDR1 and CDR2 are SEHNR and FQNEAQ (reference sequence). V dropped 3 bases and J dropped 12; count of bases not matched to a gene: 4. The length of the CDR3 is 12 residues. The CDR3 region has the DNA TGTGCCAGCAGCTTGTTCGACAGGGGGCAGTTCTTC. This encodes CASSLFDRGQFF.

In this sample, this clonotype turned up once. The gene calls are TRBV10-2 and TRBJ1-1; no definite D call. The CDR3 sequence is 13 residues long. Trimming left V 6 bases short and J 0 bases short, with 8 bases between. Germline V lookup: CDR1 WSHSY, CDR2 SAAADI. CDR3 loop: CASRGGMNTEAFF. The CDR3 DNA reads as TGCGCCAGCAGGGGCGGAATGAACACTGAAGCTTTCTTT.

The V gene is TRBV14, the J gene TRBJ2-3; 9 nucleotides match TRBD2. The ends lost 4 bases at V and 0 bases at J; junction bases unmatched: 5. This CDR3 has 16 amino acids. CDR1 SGHDN and CDR2 FVKESK come from the germline V gene. CDR3 in DNA: TGTGCCAGCAGCCTTCGACTAGCGGTGAGCACAGATACGCAGTATTTT. It specifies CASSLRLAVSTDTQYF.

This clonotype came up a few times. The V call is TRBV4-1, the J call TRBJ2-5; D unclear. CDR3 length equals 14 residues. The ends were cut back, 1 base at V and 4 bases at J, with 10 bases in the middle. The V gene's germline CDR1 is MGHRA and CDR2 YSYEKL. In DNA, the CDR3 is TGCGCCAGCAGCCAAGTTGAAGGCACAGAGACCCAGTACTTC. This codes for CASSQVEGTETQYF.

The chain carries TRBV27 and TRBJ2-2, with a weak D call TRBD2 (5 bases). The V and J ends lost 2 bases and 6 bases respectively, with 13 bases between them. From germline, CDR1 is MNHEY and CDR2 SMNVEV (reference sequence). The CDR3 spans 15 residues. The CDR3, as DNA: TGTGCCAGCAGTTTAGTGGGAGAGCGTTCCGGGGAGCTGTTTTTT. Translated: CASSLVGERSGELFF.

The CDR3 sequence is CASSLSPPSGEQYF. DNA for the CDR3: TGTGCCAGCAGTTTATCGCCCCCTTCCGGGGAGCAGTACTTC. This sequence joins TRBV28 and TRBJ2-7; D uncertain. The CDR3 runs 14 residues. Trimming removed 1 base from V and 7 bases from J, with 14 bases in between. Germline V gene lookup returns CDR1 MDHEN and CDR2 SYDVKM.

The CDR3 reads CASKPGLAGEWGSYNEQFF. The CDR3 bases are TGTGCCAGCAAGCCGGGACTAGCGGGAGAGTGGGGCTCCTACAATGAGCAGTTCTTC. This sequence joins TRBV28 and TRBJ2-1; TRBD2 agrees at 14 bases. Trimming took 7 bases from V and 0 from J; bases not matched to a gene: 11. This CDR3 is 19 amino acids long. Germline V gene sequence: CDR1 MDHEN, CDR2 SYDVKM.

The chain employs TRBV7-9 and TRBJ2-2, with 9 bases matching TRBD2. Trimming took 4 bases from V and 4 from J; bases not matched to a gene: 4. CDR1 is SEHNR, CDR2 FQNEAQ, per germline (reference sequence). The CDR3 sequence is 15 residues long. CDR3 sequence: CASSSKTSGTGELFF. The CDR3 DNA reads TGTGCCAGCAGCTCGAAGACTAGCGGCACCGGGGAGCTGTTTTTT.

The CDR3, as DNA: TGTGCCACCAGGGGCGTGGAACAGCTGAACACTGAAGCTTTCTTT. Its translation: CATRGVEQLNTEAFF. The chain employs TRBV15 and TRBJ1-1; no firm D call. Trimming stripped 6 bases from V and 0 bases from J, with 14 bases between. The CDR3 is 15 amino acids. The germline V gene has CDR1 LNHNV and CDR2 YYDKDF (reference sequence). The entire variable domain, with the rest obtained from reference TRBV15 and TRBJ1-1, is as follows: DAMVIQNPRYQVTQFGKPVTLSCSQTLNHNVMYWYQQKSSQAPKLLFHYYDKDFNNEADTPDNFQSRRPNTSFCFLDIRSPGLGDTAMYLCATRGVEQLNTEAFFGQGTRLTVV.

This clonotype was recorded a few times. The CDR3 DNA follows: TGTGCCAGCAGTTACGGGACAGGGCAGCTCTACGAGCAGTACTTC. This sequence encodes CASSYGTGQLYEQYF. The chain joins TRBV6-5 to TRBJ2-7; 9 bases match TRBD1. The V and J ends lost 2 bases and 3 bases, in that order; junction bases with no gene match: 5. This CDR3 is built from 15 residues. Germline loops: CDR1 MNHEY, CDR2 SVGAGI.

This clonotype was picked up one time. The chain employs TRBV5-1 and TRBJ2-7; D gene uncertain. The CDR3 spans 12 residues. V was trimmed by 2 bases and J by 6 bases, leaving 9 bases between them. Looked up from germline, CDR1 is SGHRS and CDR2 is YFSETQ. The CDR3 DNA follows: TGCGCCAGCAGCTTTGGAAGTGCCGAGCAGTACTTC. Its protein is CASSFGSAEQYF. Full variable domain (outside the CDR3, taken from reference TRBV5-1 and TRBJ2-7): KAGVTQTPRYLIKTRGQQVTLSCSPISGHRSVSWYQQTPGQGLQFLFEYFSETQRNKGNFPGRFSGRQFSNSRSEMNVSTLELGDSALYLCASSFGSAEQYFGPGTRLTVT.

The chain uses TRBV9 and TRBJ2-5, with D maybe TRBD2 (5 bases). The V gene's germline CDR1 is SGDLS and CDR2 YYNGEE. This CDR3 spans 14 amino acids. Trimming cost V 2 bases and J 1 base, with 9 bases left between them. CDR3 residues: CASSVPGTQETQYF. The DNA for the CDR3 is TGTGCCAGCAGCGTCCCGGGAACCCAAGAGACCCAGTACTTC.

This chain joins TRBV7-9 and TRBJ2-1, with D perhaps TRBD1 (6 bases). Between the trimmed V and J ends, which lost 5 bases and 7 bases, there was a span of 18 bases. The CDR3 runs 15 residues. Germline V gene lookup returns CDR1 SEHNR and CDR2 FQNEAQ (reference sequence). The chain's CDR3 is CASSPLGGEWNEQFF. Written as DNA, the CDR3 is TGTGCCAGCAGCCCCCTAGGGGGAGAATGGAATGAGCAGTTCTTC. Supplemented by reference TRBV7-9 and TRBJ2-1, the full variable domain reads DTGVSQNPRHKITKRGQNVTFRCDPISEHNRLYWYRQTLGQGPEFLTYFQNEAQLEKSRLLSDRFSAERPKGSFSTLEIQRTEQGDSAMYLCASSPLGGEWNEQFFGPGTRLTVL.

In its sample, this clonotype was seen once. The chain recombines TRBV20-1 with TRBJ1-2, with D perhaps TRBD1 (6 bases). This CDR3 has 14 residues. Germline V gene data show CDR1 as DFQATT and CDR2 as SNEGSKA (reference sequence). Deletions cut 6 bases from V and 1 base from J, with 15 bases between. This CDR3 reads CSAKHRVNNYGYTF. CDR3 sequence (DNA): TGCAGTGCAAAACACAGGGTCAATAACTATGGCTACACCTTC.